This T cell receptor (beta chain) stems from a study of radiotherapy plus CTLA-4 blockade in lung cancer (dated by TCRdb to about 2018). Concerning the study at large: Among enrolled patients, 18% had an objective response and approximately 30% reached disease control. General conclusions and limits of the study: After treatment with radiotherapy and ipilimumab, TCR clones that originated in tumors expanded in peripheral blood. Early dynamic changes in blood T cell clones, together with increased serum interferon-beta after radiation, were reported as the strongest predictors of response.

The study evaluated CTLA-4 blockade (ipilimumab) given together with focal radiation therapy in patients who had chemo-refractory metastatic non-small-cell lung cancer. Libraries were built with the immunoSEQ multiplex PCR assay. The table comes from immuneACCESS by way of TCRdb, which keeps in-frame sequences with V and J called. Part of the clones is missing from these tables; in studies checked, under half for an unresolved V gene and the rest for unknown reasons. Here the sample has more than 40,000 clones; 60% to 70% occur a single time. The ten largest clones represent around a quarter of the sample. A remark on this clone: Its antigen remains undetermined. Base qualities are not recorded, but no much larger clone differs from it by a single base.

The input for sequencing was peripheral blood, taken from a patient treated with radiotherapy plus ipilimumab. This clonotype originated in a human donor with non-small cell lung cancer who had a partial response to radiotherapy plus ipilimumab.

The nucleotides are TGTGCCAGCCTGGAGTCCTATAATTCACCCCTCCACTTT. It codes for CASLESYNSPLHF. Rearrangement joined TRBV6-5 to TRBJ1-6, with no confidently assigned D gene. V drops 8 bases and J drops 1 base, leaving 6 bases in between. Taken from the germline V gene, the CDR1 and CDR2 loops are MNHEY and SVGAGI. Its CDR3 holds 13 amino acids, cysteine through phenylalanine. Only the CDR3 DNA is retained, 39 bases long and in frame from the first base.